The 2 T cell receptor beta chains below were found in one sample sequenced in a study of blood T cell repertoires in COVID-19. Repertoires were generated with immunoSEQ multiplex PCR, while TCRdb's copy carries only in-frame clones and drops some. The sample includes approximately 64,000 clones, roughly 80% seen only once; the top ten take 0.83%. Sequenced: peripheral blood. These receptors came from a woman in her 70s with acute or convalescent COVID-19.

This clone was counted between two and nine times. The gene calls are TRBV28 and TRBJ2-7; 10 nucleotides line up with TRBD2. V was pared by 4 bases and J by 6 bases, with 15 bases of the junction left unmatched. This CDR3 spans 17 amino acids. In germline, CDR1 is MDHEN, CDR2 SYDVKM. The CDR3 loop is CASSSTAGGPMGTEQYF. The DNA of the CDR3 is TGTGCCAGCAGTTCCACAGCGGGAGGGCCGATGGGGACCGAGCAGTACTTC.

J is TRBJ1-5 and V is TRBV7-8; D remains unclear. Germline V gives CDR1 SGHVS, CDR2 FQNEAQ. V lost 5 bases, J lost 5 bases, and 16 bases lay in between. The CDR3 spans 15 residues. Here the CDR3 DNA reads TGTGCCAGCAGCCCGCGAACGGGGTGGTATCAGCCCCAGCATTTT. This translates into CASSPRTGWYQPQHF.